These 3 T cell receptor beta chains originate from one sample sequenced in a study of T cell responses to AZD1222 COVID-19 vaccine. Profiled with immunoSEQ multiplex PCR; TCRdb holds only in-frame clones, not every one. The sample lists 100,000 or so clones, around nine tenths occurring once. Sequencing was performed on peripheral blood, taken on day 0 of AZD1222 vaccination. The source is an adult in good health.

CDR3 amino acids: CASSLSGGGYNSPLHF. CDR3 nucleotide sequence: TGTGCCAGCAGTTTGTCTGGAGGGGGTTATAATTCACCCCTCCACTTT. The chain combines TRBV27 with TRBJ1-6; tentatively, D is TRBD1 (6 bases). The CDR3 totals 16 residues. V gave up 3 bases and J gave up 4 bases, with 13 bases separating them. From germline, CDR1 is MNHEY and CDR2 SMNVEV (reference sequence).

Concerning this clone itself: Distinct nucleotide sequences in the sample also encode this CDR3. V and J are TRBV5-1 and TRBJ1-1; 7 bases are shared with TRBD1. The CDR3 extends over 15 amino acids. In germline, CDR1 is SGHRS, CDR2 YFSETQ. Trimming at V came to 0 bases and at J to 0 bases, leaving 2 bases not matched to a gene. This CDR3 is CASSLGQGMNTEAFF. The CDR3 DNA reads as TGCGCCAGCAGCTTGGGACAGGGAATGAACACTGAAGCTTTCTTT.

This clone has just one count. This chain joins TRBV27 and TRBJ2-7; 8 nucleotides agree with TRBD2. The CDR3 length is 15 residues. The ends lost 3 bases at V and 1 base at J; junction bases unmatched: 5. Per the germline V gene, CDR1 is MNHEY and CDR2 is SMNVEV (reference sequence). The CDR3 loop reads CASSFAGGLSYEQYF. The DNA of the CDR3 is TGTGCCAGCAGTTTTGCGGGAGGTTTATCCTACGAGCAGTACTTC.